This TCR beta chain was retrieved from a study of blood T cell repertoires in COVID-19. As originally analysed: From reference gene primer amplification, estimates of nucleated cell counts were derived. Here immunoSEQ multiplex PCR was the method, and the copy in TCRdb shows in-frame clones only, minus some. D and trimming were read from the DNA, whereas the V and J calls and clone size are those reported in that table. This table has fewer than 300,000 clones, under 90% appearing once. With V trimmed by 2 bases and J by 6 bases, 2 bases remained unmatched. CDR1 is SGDLS and CDR2 is YYNGEE in the germline V gene. CDR3 length equals 12 residues. Study members were between about 18 and 95 years old and lived in 24 US regions. Donors in Cohort 3 counted as recovered after two negative PCRs, clearance, or symptom resolution.

The sample consisted of PBMCs or T cells enriched from blood (not recorded which). This rearrangement joins TRBV9 to TRBJ2-7; 7 bases line up with TRBD1. This TCR derives from a man aged 18 to 30 who had recovered from COVID-19. The CDR3 region has the DNA TGTGCCAGCAGCGTGTCAGGGGGCGAGCAGTACTTC. This sequence encodes CASSVSGGEQYF.